This paragraph covers one TCR beta chain sequence. No antigen is known for it. Unmatched junction bases numbered 11, after V lost 3 bases and J lost 6 bases. Germline CDR1 and CDR2: SGHNT and YYREEE (reference sequence). The CDR3 has 16 residues. Deep TCR-beta sequencing used DNA from uncultured naive and memory CD4+ T cells. The data were produced by immunoSEQ multiplex PCR, yet TCRdb's version contains in-frame clones alone and is incomplete. The sample holds approximately 70,000 clones; roughly 93% are singletons and the top ten take approximately 0.21%. This record comes from a study of CD4 T cells in relation to SARS-CoV-2 and coronaviruses. Study-wide results and caveats: The assay detects memory recall responses, not culture-primed primary responses.

CD4+ T cells from unexposed donors were obtained before the COVID-19 pandemic (2011-2018). The TCR was taken from a human donor in good health. The rearrangement uses TRBV5-4 and TRBJ1-2; 10 positions agree with TRBD1. Source material: naive CD4+ T cells from PBMCs. Noted subset: naive CD4+ T cells isolated by negative enrichment. The CDR3 DNA sequence: TGTGCCAGCAGCTCACTAACCCGGGGACAGGGGAATGGCTACACCTTC. Translated, it gives CASSSLTRGQGNGYTF.